Below, 21 T cell receptor beta chains from the same sample are listed, as sequenced in a study of PD-1 blockade in mismatch repair-deficient tumors. TCRdb's table, derived via immunoSEQ multiplex PCR, lists solely in-frame clones and lacks some. This sample has 50,000 or so clones; 81% occur once, and the top ten carry over 7.5%. The sequencing here drew on peripheral blood, taken about 20 weeks after starting pembrolizumab. Receptors were obtained from an adult with mismatch repair-deficient cancer.

For this clone: One end of the junction varies from germline; a read error may be responsible. The chain's CDR3 is CASSTRTSGASHNEQFF. CDR3 DNA sequence: TGTGCCAGCAGCACACGGACTAGCGGGGCCTCCCACAATGAGCAGTTCTTC. The chain combines TRBV13 with TRBJ2-1; TRBD2 matches at 12 bases. Germline-derived CDR1 and CDR2 are PRHDT and FYEKMQ (reference sequence). The CDR3 has 17 residues.

As DNA, the CDR3 is TGTGCCAGCAGCCCTGCATTGGCAGGGGGCCAGACCCAGTACTTC. It translates to CASSPALAGGQTQYF. The V call is TRBV9, the J call TRBJ2-5, with TRBD1 identical over 8 bases. Germline values: CDR1 SGDLS, CDR2 YYNGEE. Losses at the gene ends were 4 bases for V and 6 bases for J; bases not matched to a gene: 11. CDR3 size: 15 residues.

The chain combines TRBV14 with TRBJ1-2; a weak D match, TRBD1 (5 bases). Germline CDR1 SGHDN, CDR2 FVKESK. V gave up 1 base and J gave up 5 bases, with 8 bases separating them. The CDR3 loop spans 13 amino acids. CDR3 sequence reads: CASSQVPGYGYTF. In DNA form, the CDR3 reads TGTGCCAGCAGCCAAGTTCCAGGGTATGGCTACACCTTC.

The table lists this clone with a few counts. The V and J genes are TRBV11-1 and TRBJ2-1, with D perhaps TRBD2 (5 bases). Looked up from germline, CDR1 is SGHAT and CDR2 is FQDESV (reference sequence). This CDR3 contains 14 residues. Trimming took 4 bases from V and 4 from J, leaving 11 bases between them. In DNA form, the CDR3 reads TGTGCCAGCAGCTCCCAGGCGGGTTACAATGAGCAGTTCTTC. It specifies CASSSQAGYNEQFF.

This clone was recorded only once. V is TRBV6-1 and J is TRBJ1-1; D not certain. The CDR3 has 11 amino acids. Germline V gives CDR1 MNHNS, CDR2 SASEGT. V lost 4 bases and J 12 bases, leaving 12 bases between the germline ends. CDR3 bases: TGTGCCAGCAGTGTCTCCCCCGAGTCTTTCTTT. Translating it yields CASSVSPESFF.

The J gene is TRBJ2-7, the V gene TRBV29-1; no reliable D call. This CDR3 comprises 13 residues. Germline loops: CDR1 SQVTM, CDR2 ANQGSEA. The V and J ends lost 2 bases and 7 bases respectively, with 15 bases between them. CDR3 in DNA: TGCAGCGTTGAAATCGATTGGGCAAAGGAGCAGTACTTC. It specifies CSVEIDWAKEQYF.

This clone was picked up a small number of times. V and J are TRBV2 and TRBJ2-7; 10 bases align to TRBD1. Trimming at V came to 3 bases and at J to 0 bases, leaving 11 bases not matched to a gene. From germline, CDR1 is SNHLY and CDR2 FYNNEI. The CDR3 extends over 18 amino acids. The CDR3 DNA reads TGTGCCAGCAGTGACGAGACCCTCCGGGACAGGGGCTCCTACGAGCAGTACTTC. The encoded protein is CASSDETLRDRGSYEQYF.

This clone was seen a few times. The rearrangement links TRBV5-1 to TRBJ1-2; 9 bases map to TRBD1. Germline CDR1 and CDR2: SGHRS and YFSETQ. V shed 6 bases and J 6 bases; nucleotides not matched to a gene: 12. The CDR3 is 15 residues long. CDR3 DNA sequence: TGCGCCAGCATCGATGGGCCGGGACAGGGAAATGGCTACACCTTC. It yields the protein CASIDGPGQGNGYTF.

This clone was seen more than once but under ten times. CDR3 nucleotides: TGTGCCAGCGAGCGGGAGGGCCGGACCGGGGAGCTGTTTTTT. Its protein is CASEREGRTGELFF. This chain joins TRBV6-1 and TRBJ2-2, with TRBD2 identical over 10 bases. V trimming: 8 bases; J trimming: 5 bases; junction bases outside the gene matches: 5. The CDR3 is 14 amino acids. In germline, CDR1 is MNHNS, CDR2 SASEGT.

This clone appeared a few times. The chain is built from TRBV7-9 and TRBJ2-7; D ambiguous. The ends were cut back, 1 base at V and 2 bases at J, with 6 bases in the middle. Germline V gene sequence: CDR1 SEHNR, CDR2 FQNEAQ (reference sequence). The CDR3 covers 13 residues. The CDR3 nucleotides are TGTGCCAGCAGCTTAGGGATTCCCTACGAGCAGTACTTC. Its protein product is CASSLGIPYEQYF.

The chain has TRBV7-2 and TRBJ2-4; 7 bases are shared with TRBD2. Germline assignment: CDR1 SGHTA and CDR2 FQGNSA. Losses at the gene ends were 0 bases for V and 7 bases for J; bases not matched to a gene: 12. The CDR3 runs 17 residues. This CDR3 reads CASSLAGLAGFANIQYF. CDR3 in DNA: TGTGCCAGCAGCTTAGCGGGATTAGCGGGCTTCGCGAACATTCAGTACTTC.

This rearrangement joins TRBV4-2 to TRBJ2-5, with D possibly being TRBD2 (7 bases). The CDR3 contains 17 residues. CDR1 and CDR2 (germline): LGHNA, YNFKEQ. With 3 bases removed from V and 1 base from J, the gap between germline ends came to 18 bases. The CDR3 coding sequence is TGTGCCAGCAGCCACGTCAGGAGGGGGGGCCCCCAAGAGACCCAGTACTTC. This gives the protein CASSHVRRGGPQETQYF.

The CDR3 region has the DNA TGTGCCAGCAGCGTACAGGGTGACTATGGCTACACCTTC. Amino acids: CASSVQGDYGYTF. J is TRBJ1-2 and V is TRBV9; a possible D gene is TRBD1 (5 bases). The CDR3 spans 13 residues. Trimming took off 1 base at V and 3 bases at J, with 7 bases between the two ends. Germline V gives CDR1 SGDLS, CDR2 YYNGEE.

This chain links TRBV12-5 with TRBJ2-1; 7 bases agree with TRBD1. The germline gives CDR1 LGHNT, CDR2 FRNRAP. The length of the CDR3 is 13 residues. V lost 1 base and J lost 6; bases outside the gene matches: 0. In DNA form, the CDR3 reads TGTGCTAGTGGTTTGGGGACAGGCAATGAGCAGTTCTTC. This translates into CASGLGTGNEQFF.

The chain couples TRBV6-1 to TRBJ2-1; D is ambiguous. Trimming shortened V by 4 bases and J by 0 bases, and 10 bases separated the two germline ends. Germline values: CDR1 MNHNS, CDR2 SASEGT. This CDR3 is built from 15 residues. This CDR3 is CASSVSPDSYNEQFF. The DNA of the CDR3 is TGTGCCAGCAGTGTTAGCCCCGACTCCTACAATGAGCAGTTCTTC.

The J gene is TRBJ2-5, the V gene TRBV11-3, with D tentatively TRBD1 (9 bases). Germline V gives CDR1 SGHNT, CDR2 YENEEA. The CDR3 length is 16 residues. V lost 1 base, J lost 9 bases, and 21 bases lay in between. CDR3 nucleotide sequence: TGTGCCAGCAGCTTAGGTGGGACAGGGACTAGTTTGTCCCAGTACTTC. Residues: CASSLGGTGTSLSQYF.

This chain links TRBV21-1 with TRBJ2-2; the table's D call TRBD2 went unverified against the DNA. TRBV21-1 is annotated as a pseudogene. The CDR3 has 17 amino acids. This CDR3 reads CASSKEASGKNTGELFF. DNA for the CDR3: TGTGCCAGCAGCAAAGAGGCTAGCGGGAAGAACACCGGGGAGCTGTTTTTT.

V is TRBV7-3 and J is TRBJ2-5; 11 bases fit TRBD2. The junction had 5 bases not matched to a gene; V was cut back by 3 bases and J by 5 bases. Looked up from germline, CDR1 is SGHTA and CDR2 is FQGTGA. The CDR3 is made up of 15 amino acids. Written as DNA, the CDR3 is TGTGCCAGCAGCTTTAGCGGGAGGGCCGGTGAGACCCAGTACTTC. This gives the protein CASSFSGRAGETQYF.

The CDR3 loop reads CASRTTGGANQPQHF. Here the CDR3 DNA reads TGTGCCAGCAGGACTACAGGGGGAGCAAATCAGCCCCAGCATTTT. The chain uses TRBV6-5 and TRBJ1-5; 8 bases map to TRBD1. The CDR3 contains 15 residues. The junction had 8 bases not matched to a gene; V was cut back by 6 bases and J by 4 bases. The germline V gene has CDR1 MNHEY and CDR2 SVGAGI.

The chain links TRBV15 to TRBJ2-1; D is possibly TRBD1 (5 bases). Between the trimmed V and J ends, which lost 0 bases and 10 bases, there was a span of 10 bases. This CDR3 contains 13 residues. Germline lookup yields CDR1 LNHNV and CDR2 YYDKDF (reference sequence). The CDR3 sequence: CATSRDRAGEQFF. CDR3 in DNA: TGTGCCACCAGCAGAGACAGGGCCGGCGAGCAGTTCTTC.

The gene calls are TRBV9 and TRBJ2-7; TRBD2 matches at 15 bases. The germline V gene has CDR1 SGDLS and CDR2 YYNGEE. The CDR3 runs to 17 residues. The junction had 5 bases not matched to a gene; V was cut back by 3 bases and J by 1 base. The CDR3 region has the DNA TGTGCCAGCAGCGCCGGACTAGCGGGAGGGCGGTCCTACGAGCAGTACTTC. Translating gives CASSAGLAGGRSYEQYF.